These 21 T cell receptor beta chains were sequenced from one sample in a study of T cell clonality in common variable immunodeficiency (dated by TCRdb to between 2014 and 2017). To prepare the library, the immunoSEQ multiplex PCR assay was applied. TCRdb re-hosts the immuneACCESS table, in-frame sequences only. Its copies lack some clones; in the studies checked, an unresolved V gene accounts for under half of them, and the cause for the rest is not known. For this sample the table reports tens of thousands of clones, with no clone seen just once. Approximately 1.7% of the sample lies in the top ten. Material: peripheral blood mononuclear cells. Receptors originate from a person aged 18-70 years in good health.

This clone was counted at least ten times. The read ends 3 residues before the CDR3 terminus; that terminus is restored from the germline J gene. The chain links TRBV30 to TRBJ2-5; the D gene is possibly TRBD1 (5 bases). Germline CDR1 GTSNPN, CDR2 SVGIG (reference sequence). V was shortened by 5 bases and J by 1 base, with 14 bases between the two germline ends. The CDR3 has 14 amino acids. This CDR3 reads CAWQKPGFQETQYF. The CDR3 bases that were read are TGTGCCTGGCAGAAACCAGGGTTCCAAGAGACC.

This clone was recorded a few times. The read falls 3 residues short of the CDR3 end, and the missing part is taken from the germline J gene. V usage is TRBV7-2 and J usage is TRBJ2-1; possibly TRBD2 for D (6 bases). Trimming cost V 4 bases and J 4 bases, with 14 bases left between them. This CDR3 is built from 15 residues. Germline values: CDR1 SGHTA, CDR2 FQGNSA. The CDR3 region is CASSSGTLNYNEQFF. The DNA read from the CDR3 is TGTGCCAGCAGCTCCGGGACTTTAAATTACAATGAG.

At least ten counts were recorded for this clone. The CDR3 extends 3 residues past the end of the read, so its final part is completed from the germline J gene. J is TRBJ2-2 and V is TRBV19, with 7 bases matching TRBD1. This CDR3 spans 15 amino acids. With 6 bases clipped from V and 0 bases from J, the junction kept 4 bases outside the gene matches. Germline V CDR1 and CDR2: LNHDA, SQIVND (reference sequence). CDR3 loop: CASRPTGANTGELFF. The part of the CDR3 DNA that was read is TGTGCCAGTAGGCCCACAGGGGCGAACACCGGGGAG.

This clone was detected many times. Read coverage stops 3 residues before the CDR3 terminus; the germline J gene supplies the remainder. The chain has TRBV9 and TRBJ2-3; 7 nucleotides line up with TRBD1. Germline V CDR1 and CDR2: SGDLS, YYNGEE. V lost 0 bases and J lost 4; bases outside the gene matches: 5. The CDR3 extends over 15 amino acids. The sequenced CDR3 bases are TGTGCCAGCAGCGTAGGAACAGGGGTGGCAGATACG. Translated: CASSVGTGVADT. The whole CDR3 protein reads CASSVGTGVADTQYF.

This clone was found many times. Read data end 3 residues before the CDR3 end; the end is taken from the germline J gene. The chain couples TRBV7-6 to TRBJ2-7, with unresolved D. Deletions cut 4 bases from V and 0 bases from J, with 7 bases between. The CDR3 has 13 amino acids. Germline V gene sequence: CDR1 SGHVS, CDR2 FNYEAQ. The part of the CDR3 DNA that was read is TGTGCCAGCAGCTCCCCTAGCTCCTACGAG. Protein sequence: CASSSPSSYE. The entire CDR3 is CASSSPSSYEQYF.

This clone occurred many times. The DNA ends 3 residues before the CDR3 does, and the rest of the CDR3 is filled in from the germline J gene. The chain employs TRBV6-1 and TRBJ2-5; D unclear. The CDR3 is 12 residues long. CDR1 is MNHNS, CDR2 SASEGT, per germline. The V end was cut by 2 bases, the J end by 5 bases, with 6 bases between. The part of the CDR3 DNA that was read is TGTGCCAGCAGTGAACCTGTGGAGACC. Translated, it gives CASSEPVET. The CDR3 in full is CASSEPVETQYF.

This clone occurred many times. Read data end 3 residues before the CDR3 end; the end is taken from the germline J gene. The chain has TRBV5-1 and TRBJ2-1; TRBD1 matches at 8 bases. The CDR3 is made up of 14 amino acids. V trimming: 3 bases; J trimming: 6 bases; junction bases outside the gene matches: 5. Germline CDR1 is SGHRS and CDR2 is YFSETQ. This CDR3 is CASSSGTGRNEQFF. The part of the CDR3 DNA that was read is TGCGCCAGCAGCTCCGGGACAGGACGCAATGAG.

This clone came up many times. The CDR3 goes on 3 residues after the read ends, and that part is filled in from the germline J gene. The chain recombines TRBV18 with TRBJ2-1; 7 bases agree with TRBD2. The J segment lost 6 bases and the V segment lost 5 bases, leaving 7 bases of the junction unmatched. CDR1 is KGHSH, CDR2 LQKENI, per germline. The CDR3 consists of 14 residues. The DNA read from the CDR3 is TGTGCCAGCTCAGGGGACTATTTAGCCAATGAG. This codes for CASSGDYLANE. The entire CDR3 reads CASSGDYLANEQFF.

Turning to this clone: The read gets to within 3 residues of the CDR3 end, and the germline J gene fills in the rest. The chain carries TRBV7-2 and TRBJ2-3, with 7 bases identical to TRBD1. Germline loops: CDR1 SGHTA, CDR2 FQGNSA. The CDR3 is 15 amino acids. J gave up 4 bases and V 5 bases, and 9 bases lay outside the gene matches. The CDR3 bases that were read are TGTGCCAGCAGCCTTCAGGGGGAGAGGGCAGATACG. Its translation: CASSLQGERADT. The complete CDR3 reads CASSLQGERADTQYF.

In this sample, this clone turned up many times. Sequencing ends 3 residues short of the CDR3 end; the germline J gene provides the rest. The chain carries TRBV5-1 and TRBJ2-3, with 12 bases lining up with TRBD2. The CDR3 spans 15 residues. Trimming at V came to 5 bases and at J to 8 bases, leaving 9 bases not matched to a gene. The germline CDR1 and CDR2 sequences are SGHRS and YFSETQ. The CDR3 protein is CASRPGTSGWGTQYF. CDR3 bases read: TGCGCCAGCAGGCCCGGGACTAGCGGGTGGGGTACG.

In this sample, this clone turned up many times. The read ends 3 residues shy of where the CDR3 ends; the end is completed using the germline J gene. The chain employs TRBV18 and TRBJ1-6; 7 positions agree with TRBD1. This CDR3 region has 15 residues. Unmatched junction bases numbered 5, after V lost 3 bases and J lost 6 bases. CDR1 KGHSH and CDR2 LQKENI come from the germline V gene. This CDR3 reads CASSPSTGINSPLHF. CDR3 DNA, as far as it was read: TGTGCCAGCTCACCTTCGACAGGGATTAATTCACCC.

This clone was seen ten or more times. The read gets to within 3 residues of the CDR3 end, and the germline J gene fills in the rest. The genes are TRBV23-1 and TRBJ2-5; the D gene is possibly TRBD2 (5 bases). TRBV23-1 is noted as an ORF with a role that remains uncertain. Trimming cost V 2 bases and J 2 bases, with 18 bases left between them. The CDR3 runs 17 residues. CDR3 bases read: TGCGCCAGCAGTCAACCCCGTCCCCCTTTAGCGCAAGAGACC. Its protein product is CASSQPRPPLAQET. The complete CDR3 reads CASSQPRPPLAQETQYF.

This clone was recorded a few times. Coverage ceases 3 residues before the CDR3 finishes, and the germline J gene fills in the end. The chain is built from TRBV20-1 and TRBJ1-1; 7 bases are shared with TRBD1. The CDR3 has 13 amino acids. Germline loops: CDR1 DFQATT, CDR2 SNEGSKA (reference sequence). Trimming cost V 7 bases and J 6 bases; bases outside gene matches: 11. CDR3 in amino acids: CSGPGQITSEAFF. The covered CDR3 bases are TGCAGTGGTCCGGGACAGATTACTTCTGAA.

This clone was recorded at least ten times. The sequenced CDR3 bases are TGTGCCAGCAGCGTAGCAGCAGATACG. The encoded protein is CASSVAADT. The complete CDR3 protein is CASSVAADTQYF. The V gene is TRBV9, the J gene TRBJ2-3; D is unclear. The CDR3 end is not reached by the read, which stops 3 residues before it; the germline J gene fills it in. V lost 0 bases and J lost 4, with 3 bases in between. The CDR3 covers 12 residues. CDR1 is SGDLS and CDR2 is YYNGEE in the germline V gene.

This clone was seen at least ten times. The read terminates 3 residues before the CDR3 end, so the remaining end is supplied by the germline J gene. The chain joins TRBV20-1 to TRBJ2-5; no reliable D call. The germline CDR1 and CDR2 sequences are DFQATT and SNEGSKA (reference sequence). The CDR3 extends over 13 amino acids. Deletions cut 1 base from V and 1 base from J, with 7 bases between. The CDR3 loop is CSARGAGQETQYF. The covered CDR3 bases are TGCAGTGCTAGAGGGGCTGGCCAAGAGACC.

This clone appeared many times. The sequence runs out 3 residues before the end of the CDR3; the remainder is reconstructed from the germline J gene. The rearrangement joins TRBV5-1 to TRBJ2-1; 11 bases line up with TRBD2. V shed 3 bases, J shed 4 bases, and the junction held 9 bases outside the gene matches. Germline loops: CDR1 SGHRS, CDR2 YFSETQ. CDR3 length: 17 residues. CDR3 region: CASSSYGTSGLYNEQFF. The covered CDR3 bases are TGCGCCAGCAGCTCTTACGGGACTAGCGGACTGTACAATGAG.

In its sample, this clone was seen many times. Sequencing ends 3 residues short of the CDR3 end; the germline J gene provides the rest. The rearrangement links TRBV5-6 to TRBJ2-1; possible D gene TRBD1, 6 bases. The V end was cut by 6 bases, the J end by 0 bases, with 13 bases between. Germline-derived CDR1 and CDR2 are SGHDT and YYEEEE. The CDR3 contains 15 residues. CDR3 DNA (partial): TGTGCCAGCACCTATAGGGGGAGCTCCTACAATGAG. It specifies CASTYRGSSYNE. The entire CDR3 sequence reads CASTYRGSSYNEQFF.

This clone appeared many times. The read ends 3 residues before the CDR3 terminus; that terminus is restored from the germline J gene. The chain is built from TRBV7-9 and TRBJ2-1; D possibly matches TRBD1 or TRBD2 (5 bases each). The V and J ends lost 5 bases and 9 bases respectively, with 17 bases between them. CDR1 and CDR2 (germline): SEHNR, FQNEAQ (reference sequence). This CDR3 is 14 amino acids long. The CDR3 sequence is CASSVPGNRGEQFF. CDR3 DNA, as far as it was read: TGTGCCAGCAGCGTCCCGGGAAATAGGGGTGAG.

This clone has ten or more counts. The read falls 3 residues short of the CDR3 end, and the missing part is taken from the germline J gene. The rearrangement links TRBV2 to TRBJ1-2; no clear D gene. Trimming took off 1 base at V and 0 bases at J, with 9 bases between the two ends. Germline V lookup: CDR1 SNHLY, CDR2 FYNNEI. CDR3 size: 15 residues. This CDR3 is CASSEDSHPNYGYTF. CDR3 DNA, as far as it was read: TGTGCCAGCAGTGAAGACAGTCATCCTAACTATGGC.

A remark on this clone: The read gets to within 3 residues of the CDR3 end, and the germline J gene fills in the rest. The rearrangement links TRBV7-9 to TRBJ2-5; TRBD1 agrees at 7 bases. The CDR3 is made up of 14 amino acids. V shed 5 bases, J shed 1 base, and the junction held 4 bases outside the gene matches. Germline assignment: CDR1 SEHNR and CDR2 FQNEAQ (reference sequence). The DNA read from the CDR3 is TGTGCCAGCAGCGTACAGGGGACCCAAGAGACC. Translation gives CASSVQGTQET. The entire CDR3 reads CASSVQGTQETQYF.

Many counts were recorded for this clone. The read ends 3 residues shy of where the CDR3 ends; the end is completed using the germline J gene. This chain uses TRBV28 with TRBJ2-7; D is possibly TRBD1 (5 bases). Germline values: CDR1 MDHEN, CDR2 SYDVKM. CDR3 size: 12 residues. With 3 bases removed from V and 6 bases from J, the gap between germline ends came to 9 bases. CDR3 bases read: TGTGCCAGCAGTTTGTCAGGGCGCGAG. It translates to CASSLSGRE. The whole CDR3 protein reads CASSLSGREQYF.